This T cell receptor beta chain was sequenced in a study of identical twins (dated by TCRdb to 2016 to 2017). The study in broad terms: To test whether fetal clonotypes persist, this study deep-sequenced TCR alpha and beta repertoires from monozygotic twins, from unrelated adults of various ages, and from cord blood. Replicate twin experiments were performed at different times using different library preparation protocols to rule out contamination.

A note on this clonotype: Its antigen has not been determined. No much larger clone exists at a distance of one base, and base qualities are not known.

What the authors observed across the whole study: Fewer insertions were carried by abundant cord blood beta clonotypes, a similar but weaker trend appeared in young adult naive repertoires, and no such trend appeared in memory repertoires. In beta out-of-frame sequences, excess twin sharing was weaker, because having fewer shared sequences lowered the signal-to-noise ratio. Compared with coincidental sharing between unrelated individuals, out-of-frame TCR alpha sequences shared between twins had an excess of sequences with low generation probability. Invariant T cells such as MAIT and iNKT could partly confound zero-insertion analyses, though diverse VJ usage argued against this for most clonotypes. Because the same donors could not be followed over many years, conclusions were based on cross-sectional statistical analysis. Out-of-frame TCR alpha sharing in monozygotic twins was systematically underestimated by recombination models, whereas sharing between unrelated individuals was in agreement with the recombination models.

The library was made by 5' RACE. Sequencing used an Illumina HiSeq 2000. Template switching introduced a universal primer binding site; the final cDNA contained a unique molecular identifier, enabling accurate counting of TCR cDNA molecules. Specific primers in the conserved constant-segment region were used to synthesize first-strand cDNA for the TCR alpha and beta chains. To control for contamination, each cDNA library was double barcoded with a SMART-Mk sample barcode plus Illumina barcodes. TruSeq adapter sequences and Illumina sample barcodes were added in two successive PCR steps. Sequencing of the TCR alpha and beta cDNA libraries was done on the Illumina HiSeq platform using custom primers. The study's own analysis went as follows. Raw reads were processed with MiGEC to extract unique molecular identifiers, and MiXCR was used to determine CDR3 positions. Recombination models were inferred per individual with the repgenHMM and IGoR tools using an EM algorithm. The tcR package in R was used for shared clonotype analysis, with sharing normalized by the product of cloneset sizes. To study raw recombination free of thymic and clonal selection effects, out-of-frame nonproductive sequences were analyzed. In-frame beta chains were kept once TCRdb had trimmed the public reads at Q25 with fastp and called clones with MiXCR. Each CDR3 protein gets just one entry, which takes the most common genes and DNA from the rows behind it. The V and J calls come from TCRdb's annotation, not from the publication. The sample has fewer than 450,000 distinct CDR3 sequences on record, around 9.7% of them singletons. The top ten hold under 10% of the sample.

Every donor was a healthy Caucasian. The researchers also sequenced three unrelated adults who were not twins: a male aged 18 to 29, a male aged 50 to 60, and a female aged 50 to 60. Miltenyi CD45RO+ enrichment and human naive T-cell isolation kits were used to isolate memory (CD45RO+) and naive T cells from PBMC. The CDR3 runs 12 residues from the cysteine to the phenylalanine. The DNA shown is the 36-base CDR3, in frame from base 1. Taken from the germline V gene (reference sequence), the CDR1 and CDR2 loops are DFQATT and SNEGSKA. The source is a woman between 50 and 59 years old in good health. Sequenced material: naive T cells sorted from blood. The sample's cell subset or site label, in plain terms: cells isolated with a human naive T-cell isolation kit. Recombination connected TRBV20-1 to TRBJ2-5; TRBD1 lines up with 7 middle nucleotides. The CDR3 reads CSVDRDQETQYF. The DNA sequence is given as TGCAGCGTAGACAGGGACCAAGAGACCCAGTACTTC.